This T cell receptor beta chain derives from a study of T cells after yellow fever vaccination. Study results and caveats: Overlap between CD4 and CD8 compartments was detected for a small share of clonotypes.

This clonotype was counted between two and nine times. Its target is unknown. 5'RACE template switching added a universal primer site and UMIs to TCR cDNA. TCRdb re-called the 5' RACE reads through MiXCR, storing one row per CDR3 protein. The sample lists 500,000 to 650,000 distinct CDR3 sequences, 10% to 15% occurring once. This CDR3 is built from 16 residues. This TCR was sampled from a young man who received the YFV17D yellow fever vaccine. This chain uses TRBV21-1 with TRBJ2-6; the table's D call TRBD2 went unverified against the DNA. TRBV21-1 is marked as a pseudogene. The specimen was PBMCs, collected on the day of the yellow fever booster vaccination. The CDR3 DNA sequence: TGTGCCAGCTCCCCCCTAGTTCCTTGGGGGGCCAACGTCCTGACTTTC. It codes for CASSPLVPWGANVLTF.